This T cell receptor (beta chain) originates from a study of blood T cell repertoires in COVID-19. The CDR3 sequence is 14 residues long. V trimming: 4 bases; J trimming: 5 bases; junction bases outside the gene matches: 7. The germline V gene has CDR1 SGHRS and CDR2 YFSETQ. Assay: immunoSEQ multiplex PCR; the TCRdb copy retains only in-frame clones and omits some. The table has around 220,000 clones, about 88% seen once. This sequence joins TRBV5-1 and TRBJ1-1; TRBD1 aligns across 8 bases. The sequenced material came from peripheral blood. The origin of this receptor is a woman between 45 and 60 years old with COVID-19, enrolled during active disease. CDR3 nucleotides: TGCGCCAGCAGCGAGCCAAACAGGGGGACTGAAGCTTTCTTT. As protein: CASSEPNRGTEAFF.